What follows are 22 T cell receptor beta chains derived from one specimen sequenced in a study of shared clonotypes between healthy human individuals. Positively selected for CCR7, the CD45RO-negative cells used as naive CD8 cells excluded terminally differentiated effector memory CD45RA+ cells. Sequencing was performed with immunoSEQ multiplex PCR; in TCRdb, only in-frame clones are kept and a portion is missing. Among 1.5 million to 2.5 million clones listed, about 95% were seen once. The sequencing input was naive CD8+ T cells sorted from blood. The receptors were sampled from a man between 18 and 29 years old in good health.

The J gene is TRBJ2-2, the V gene TRBV5-4; TRBD1 is a possible D gene (6 bases). Deletions cut 4 bases from V and 6 bases from J, with 16 bases between. CDR1 is SGHNT, CDR2 YYREEE, per germline (reference sequence). This CDR3 region has 15 residues. CDR3 amino acids: CASSETGKGSGELFF. CDR3 DNA sequence: TGTGCCAGCAGCGAAACAGGGAAGGGGTCCGGGGAGCTGTTTTTT.

The chain carries TRBV13 and TRBJ1-1; 8 bases fit TRBD1. Germline V gives CDR1 PRHDT, CDR2 FYEKMQ (reference sequence). This CDR3 has 14 residues. After removal of 7 bases from V and 1 base from J, the junction contained 5 bases not matched to a gene. This chain's CDR3 is CASTRTGQNTEAFF. The CDR3 region has the DNA TGTGCCAGCACCCGGACAGGGCAGAACACTGAAGCTTTCTTT.

This chain joins TRBV6-6 and TRBJ1-6; D remains unclear. Trimming shortened V by 5 bases and J by 7 bases, and 12 bases separated the two germline ends. Germline CDR1 is MNHNY and CDR2 is SVGAGI (reference sequence). The CDR3 sequence is 14 residues long. The CDR3 DNA is TGTGCCAGCAGTCCCGGACTGCTCAATTCACCCCTCCACTTT. Protein product: CASSPGLLNSPLHF.

The chain employs TRBV11-1 and TRBJ2-1, with 7 bases that match TRBD2. CDR1 is SGHAT, CDR2 FQDESV, per germline (reference sequence). The length of the CDR3 is 15 residues. V lost 4 bases and J lost 7; bases outside the gene matches: 10. This chain's CDR3 is CASSSVGGLQNEQFF. CDR3 bases: TGTGCCAGCAGCTCTGTCGGGGGACTACAAAATGAGCAGTTCTTC. The whole variable domain, remainder taken from reference TRBV11-1 and TRBJ2-1, is EAEVAQSPRYKITEKSQAVAFWCDPISGHATLYWYRQILGQGPELLVQFQDESVVDDSQLPKDRFSAERLKGVDSTLKIQPAELGDSAMYLCASSSVGGLQNEQFFGPGTRLTVL.

The rearrangement uses TRBV27 and TRBJ2-2; TRBD1 matches at 10 bases. Trimming at V came to 6 bases and at J to 4 bases, leaving 8 bases not matched to a gene. The CDR3 runs 16 residues. Germline lookup yields CDR1 MNHEY and CDR2 SMNVEV (reference sequence). The CDR3 DNA is TGTGCCAGCAGCTGGACAGGGGGAATTTTCACCGGGGAGCTGTTTTTT. It yields the protein CASSWTGGIFTGELFF.

The V and J genes are TRBV15 and TRBJ2-5, with 9 bases fitting TRBD2. The CDR3 totals 16 residues. Germline V gene lookup returns CDR1 LNHNV and CDR2 YYDKDF (reference sequence). The ends lost 7 bases at V and 2 bases at J; junction bases unmatched: 11. CDR3 region: CATTAGGGRGQETQYF. CDR3 bases: TGTGCCACCACCGCCGGAGGCGGGAGGGGGCAAGAGACCCAGTACTTC.

The rearrangement links TRBV7-9 to TRBJ2-1; D is possibly TRBD1 or TRBD2 (5 bases each). Germline V lookup: CDR1 SEHNR, CDR2 FQNEAQ (reference sequence). V was pared by 3 bases and J by 8 bases, with 8 bases between. The CDR3 length is 12 residues. In DNA, the CDR3 is TGTGCCAGCAGCTTCCAGGGAGATGAGCAGTTCTTC. Encoded protein: CASSFQGDEQFF. The variable domain in full, with the rest retrieved from reference TRBV7-9 and TRBJ2-1, is DTGVSQNPRHKITKRGQNVTFRCDPISEHNRLYWYRQTLGQGPEFLTYFQNEAQLEKSRLLSDRFSAERPKGSFSTLEIQRTEQGDSAMYLCASSFQGDEQFFGPGTRLTVL.

This clone was observed once. This chain uses TRBV11-2 with TRBJ2-7; the D gene is possibly TRBD2 (5 bases). This CDR3 has 13 residues. V lost 5 bases and J lost 3, with 11 bases in between. The germline V gene encodes CDR1 SGHAT and CDR2 FQNNGV. The CDR3 DNA sequence: TGTGCCAGCAGCCCCCCCGGGATCTACGAGCAGTACTTC. It codes for CASSPPGIYEQYF. Full variable domain (missing parts from reference TRBV11-2 and TRBJ2-7): EAGVAQSPRYKIIEKRQSVAFWCNPISGHATLYWYQQILGQGPKLLIQFQNNGVVDDSQLPKDRFSAERLKGVDSTLKIQPAKLEDSAVYLCASSPPGIYEQYFGPGTRLTVT.

The J gene is TRBJ2-7, the V gene TRBV5-1, with D perhaps given as TRBD1 or TRBD2 (7 bases each). The CDR3 runs to 13 residues. Germline assignment: CDR1 SGHRS and CDR2 YFSETQ. The germline V and J ends were trimmed by 10 bases and 2 bases, with 16 bases remaining between them. The CDR3 loop is CASQGGTPYEQYF. The CDR3 DNA reads as TGCGCCTCCCAGGGGGGGACCCCCTACGAGCAGTACTTC.

The V and J genes are TRBV5-8 and TRBJ2-1, with D possibly TRBD2 on 6 matching bases. V lost 0 bases and J 2 bases, leaving 9 bases between the germline ends. Germline CDR1 SGHTS, CDR2 YDEGEE. CDR3 size: 15 residues. The CDR3 coding sequence is TGTGCCAGCAGCTTGGAACTAGCCCCCTACAATGAGCAGTTCTTC. Its translation is CASSLELAPYNEQFF.

CDR3 protein: CASSLVPAYSGTGELFF. Written as DNA, the CDR3 is TGCGCCAGCAGCTTGGTGCCGGCCTACTCCGGGACCGGGGAGCTGTTTTTT. V and J are TRBV5-1 and TRBJ2-2, with D hard to call. Looked up from germline, CDR1 is SGHRS and CDR2 is YFSETQ. Trimming pared 0 bases from V and 5 bases from J, leaving 17 bases between. This CDR3 comprises 17 residues.

V usage is TRBV21-1 and J usage is TRBJ2-7; the table's D gene call, TRBD2, was not cross checked with the DNA. TRBV21-1 is described as a pseudogene. This CDR3 is built from 16 residues. The CDR3 coding sequence is TGTGCCAGCAGCTCGAGACTAGCGGTGAACTCCTACGAGCAGTACTTC. Translating gives CASSSRLAVNSYEQYF.

V gene TRBV7-8 combines with J gene TRBJ1-6; D is possibly TRBD1 (6 bases). V lost 4 bases and J 8 bases, leaving 18 bases between the germline ends. Germline V lookup: CDR1 SGHVS, CDR2 FQNEAQ. This CDR3 has 16 amino acids. Here the CDR3 reads CASSSADSRPHSPLHF. The CDR3 DNA reads TGTGCCAGCAGCTCAGCGGACAGTCGACCGCATTCACCCCTCCACTTT. Supplemented by reference TRBV7-8 and TRBJ1-6, the full variable domain reads GAGVSQSPRYKVAKRGQDVALRCDPISGHVSLFWYQQALGQGPEFLTYFQNEAQLDKSGLPSDRFFAERPEGSVSTLKIQRTQQEDSAVYLCASSSADSRPHSPLHFGNGTRLTVT.

DNA of the CDR3: TGCAGCGTTGAAAAGGCGGGCTCGACCACTGAAGCTTTCTTT. Translated: CSVEKAGSTTEAFF. This chain links TRBV29-1 with TRBJ1-1, with unresolved D. The CDR3 has 14 amino acids. The V gene's germline CDR1 is SQVTM and CDR2 ANQGSEA. V was cut by 2 bases and J by 4 bases, with 14 bases left in between.

Turning to this clone: Other nucleotide sequences from this sample produce the same CDR3. The rearrangement joins TRBV2 to TRBJ2-7; possible D gene TRBD1, 5 bases. This CDR3 is built from 13 residues. Germline CDR1 is SNHLY and CDR2 is FYNNEI. The V gene lost 3 bases and the J gene lost 1 base, with 7 bases spanning the gap. CDR3 sequence: CASSEGLSYEQYF. CDR3 coding DNA: TGTGCCAGCAGTGAGGGGCTATCCTACGAGCAGTACTTC.

V gene TRBV7-9 combines with J gene TRBJ1-1; D gene uncertain. Germline CDR1 is SEHNR and CDR2 is FQNEAQ (reference sequence). This CDR3 is built from 15 residues. The ends were cut back, 5 bases at V and 6 bases at J, with 19 bases in the middle. This CDR3 reads CASSPGASPGAEAFF. The CDR3, as DNA: TGTGCCAGCAGCCCAGGTGCTTCTCCCGGCGCTGAAGCTTTCTTT.

The chain is built from TRBV2 and TRBJ2-7; D call uncertain. V lost 2 bases, J lost 0 bases, and 8 bases lay in between. The CDR3 extends over 14 amino acids. Germline values: CDR1 SNHLY, CDR2 FYNNEI. As DNA, the CDR3 is TGTGCCAGCAGTGAAACATACCTCTCCTACGAGCAGTACTTC. Its translation is CASSETYLSYEQYF.

The chain links TRBV30 to TRBJ2-1; TRBD2 matches 7 bases. Germline V gives CDR1 GTSNPN, CDR2 SVGIG (reference sequence). This CDR3 has 13 amino acids. Losses at the gene ends were 2 bases for V and 14 bases for J; bases not matched to a gene: 12. This CDR3 reads CAWSIALAGEEFF. Written as DNA, the CDR3 is TGTGCCTGGAGTATCGCACTTGCGGGAGAAGAGTTCTTC.

The V and J genes are TRBV28 and TRBJ2-7; D possibly corresponds to TRBD2 (5 bases). Looked up from germline, CDR1 is MDHEN and CDR2 is SYDVKM. There are 11 residues in the CDR3. Trimming removed 6 bases at V and 3 bases at J, with 6 bases between. CDR3 DNA: TGTGCCAGCAGCGAGGGCTACGAGCAGTACTTC. Encoded protein: CASSEGYEQYF.

The chain links TRBV27 to TRBJ2-1, with D tentatively TRBD1 (6 bases). There are 16 residues in the CDR3. Germline lookup yields CDR1 MNHEY and CDR2 SMNVEV (reference sequence). V was clipped by 8 bases and J by 4 bases, with 21 bases between them. The CDR3 loop is CASENRADLKYNEQFF. The CDR3 nucleotides are TGTGCCAGCGAGAACAGGGCTGATCTGAAATACAATGAGCAGTTCTTC.

V and J are TRBV27 and TRBJ2-3, with TRBD2 identical over 9 bases. The CDR3 extends over 15 amino acids. CDR1 is MNHEY, CDR2 SMNVEV, per germline (reference sequence). The J segment lost 2 bases and the V segment lost 2 bases, leaving 2 bases of the junction unmatched. CDR3 amino acids: CASSLAGGFTDTQYF. CDR3 bases: TGTGCCAGCAGTTTAGCGGGGGGGTTCACAGATACGCAGTATTTT.

V and J are TRBV5-8 and TRBJ2-4; 7 bases are a match to TRBD2. The CDR3 extends over 18 amino acids. In germline, CDR1 is SGHTS, CDR2 YDEGEE. Losses at the gene ends were 2 bases for V and 1 base for J; bases not matched to a gene: 12. CDR3: CASSLGLDHLTAKNIQYF. CDR3 DNA: TGTGCCAGCAGCTTAGGACTAGACCACCTTACTGCCAAAAACATTCAGTACTTC.